This TCR beta chain was captured by sequencing in a study of T cells in Graves' hyperthyroidism and ophthalmopathy. Participants, patients aged 18 to 65, had newly diagnosed hyperthyroidism with a duration under 2 months. TCR beta CDR3 region amplification was performed from RNA transcripts. HTBI primers were employed in a first-round RT-PCR of the TCR CDR3. Each CDR3 protein is one row after TCRdb ran MiXCR on the multiplex PCR reads. The table has 460,000 or so distinct CDR3 sequences, approximately 15% seen once. Per germline, CDR1 SGDLS and CDR2 YYNGEE. After removal of 3 bases from V and 9 bases from J, the junction contained 7 bases not matched to a gene. The CDR3 extends over 15 amino acids. This clonotype occurred many times.

The sample consisted of blood. This TCR came from a woman in her late teens or twenties with Graves' hyperthyroidism. The chain combines TRBV9 with TRBJ2-1, with 12 bases aligning to TRBD2. CDR3 region: CASSDRLAGVSEQFF. The DNA for the CDR3 is TGTGCCAGCAGCGACCGACTAGCGGGAGTGAGTGAGCAGTTCTTC.